This T cell receptor (beta chain) was observed in a study of blood T cell repertoires in COVID-19. In the study's own analysis: Amplifying reference gene primers gave estimates of nucleated cell counts. The data were produced by immunoSEQ multiplex PCR, yet TCRdb's version contains in-frame clones alone and is incomplete. That table is the source of V, J and clone size, and D and trimming were worked out from the DNA. The sample has approximately 280,000 clones; approximately 84% are singletons. This clone was detected once. The CDR3 has 14 residues. Germline trimming cut 6 bases from V and 0 bases from J; bases unmatched to any gene: 4. Germline loops: CDR1 ENHRY, CDR2 SYGVKD.

The genes are TRBV10-3 and TRBJ1-1, with 7 nucleotides matching TRBD1. The TCR comes from a human donor with COVID-19, enrolled during active disease. The donor label of this sample is uncertain. Specimen: peripheral blood. Here the CDR3 DNA reads TGTGCCATCAGGGGGACAGAGGTGAACACTGAAGCTTTCTTT. Translated, it gives CAIRGTEVNTEAFF.